The clone carrying this T cell receptor beta chain was counted only a few times. What it binds is unknown. A single record per CDR3 protein comes from TCRdb applying MiXCR to the RT-PCR reads. This table holds around 570,000 distinct CDR3 sequences, approximately 10% found once. The V gene lost 3 bases and the J gene lost 1 base, with 12 bases spanning the gap. The CDR3 runs to 16 residues. This entry comes from a study of response to subunit inactivated influenza vaccine. Findings of the study overall: Authors suggested that a seasonal influenza vaccination recruits few new T cells each time.

Another study also made use of these data, one on T cells expressing NK-cell markers. That source notes: 5'RACE template switching with UMIs generated TCR beta cDNA. Obtained from sorted CD3+CD56+NKG2C+, CD3+CD56+NKG2C- and CD3+CD56-NKG2C+ T cells were the TCR beta repertoires. The authors sequenced eight donors, of whom seven were HCMV-seropositive and one was seronegative. The leading position in the CD3+CD56-NKG2C+ fraction of several donors also went to these clonotypes.

The sequence came from a man aged 50 or older who received an inactivated influenza vaccine. The V and J genes are TRBV12-3 or TRBV12-4 and TRBJ2-2; no clear D. The sample consisted of PBMCs from blood, taken on the day of vaccination. CDR3 sequence reads: CASSLRRRLNTGELFF. The CDR3, as DNA: TGTGCCAGCAGTTTGCGGAGACGACTGAACACCGGGGAGCTGTTTTTT.